This TCR beta chain was sequenced for a study of control samples from healthy donors and cancer patients. The V gene lost 1 base and the J gene lost 7 bases, with 16 bases spanning the gap. There are 15 residues in the CDR3. Looked up from germline, CDR1 is LNHDA and CDR2 is SQIVND (reference sequence). Libraries were prepared by immunoSEQ multiplex PCR; TCRdb keeps only in-frame clonotypes and omits some of them. The repertoire holds under 450,000 clones, with approximately 92% as singletons. The rearrangement uses TRBV19 and TRBJ1-1, with a weak D call TRBD1 (6 bases). Material: PBMCs. The origin of this receptor is a man aged 35-49 years with head and neck cancer. The CDR3, as DNA: TGTGCCAGTAGTATAGGGGGGGCGTATCTGAATGAAGCTTTCTTT. This codes for CASSIGGAYLNEAFF.